The present TCR beta chain was sequenced within a study of spatial heterogeneity in lung cancer. At the level of the study: Each time, sequencing found more beta-chain sequences than alpha-chain sequences.

General study findings and limits: The number of expanded tumor alpha and beta chains correlated with mutation number.

Time point described: sample taken at primary tumor resection. Patients with untreated early-stage non-small cell lung cancer, numbering 55 to 75, were the donors. The V gene's germline CDR1 is MNHEY and CDR2 SVGAGI. The CDR3 extends over 12 amino acids. The V end was cut by 2 bases, the J end by 4 bases, with 5 bases between. TCRdb used MiXCR to reprocess the 5' RACE reads, holding one entry per CDR3 protein. The repertoire holds around 21,000 distinct CDR3 sequences, 4.5% to 5% seen once, with about 9.8% in the top ten. There are many counts of this clonotype. Its antigen remains unidentified. The clonotype was recovered from a male donor with early-stage non-small cell lung cancer. The source material was lung tumor tissue, sampled at surgery. This sequence joins TRBV6-5 and TRBJ2-5; D is unclear. This chain's CDR3 is CASSYGPETQYF. The CDR3 nucleotides are TGTGCCAGCAGTTACGGACCAGAGACCCAGTACTTC.